This entry lists 16 T cell receptor beta chains sequenced from one sample in a study of shared clonotypes between healthy human individuals. The repertoire was sequenced with immunoSEQ multiplex PCR; TCRdb's copy has only in-frame clones and lacks some. The table records about 2.3 million clones, 85% to 95% of them present only once. Sequenced input: naive CD4+ T cells from PBMCs. The subset: CD45RA+ positively selected. The receptor set was obtained from a man between 18 and 35 years old in good health. Some clones in this sample may be carry-over from other donors' samples.

V usage is TRBV7-9 and J usage is TRBJ1-5, with D unresolved. Germline V lookup: CDR1 SEHNR, CDR2 FQNEAQ (reference sequence). V was pared by 1 base and J by 11 bases, with 6 bases between. This CDR3 spans 11 amino acids. The CDR3 sequence: CASSLDGTQHF. CDR3 bases: TGTGCCAGCAGCTTAGACGGGACCCAGCATTTT. The full variable domain, with the rest looked up from reference TRBV7-9 and TRBJ1-5, is DTGVSQNPRHKITKRGQNVTFRCDPISEHNRLYWYRQTLGQGPEFLTYFQNEAQLEKSRLLSDRFSAERPKGSFSTLEIQRTEQGDSAMYLCASSLDGTQHFGDGTRLSIL.

The chain carries TRBV27 and TRBJ1-4; D gene uncertain. From germline, CDR1 is MNHEY and CDR2 SMNVEV (reference sequence). This CDR3 region has 13 residues. The V end lost 6 bases, the J end lost 8 bases, and 13 bases lay between the germline ends. CDR3 nucleotide sequence: TGTGCCAGCAGCAAGGGTTGGGGAGAAAAACTGTTTTTT. It encodes CASSKGWGEKLFF.

The rearrangement links TRBV5-1 to TRBJ2-2; 11 nucleotides line up with TRBD1. This CDR3 is 18 amino acids long. J was trimmed by 8 bases and V by 3 bases; bases with no gene match: 15. From germline, CDR1 is SGHRS and CDR2 YFSETQ. Written as DNA, the CDR3 is TGCGCCAGCAGCTCCGACCCCGGACAGGGGGCGAAAGGGGGGGAGCTGTTTTTT. Translation: CASSSDPGQGAKGGELFF. Full variable domain (rest looked up from reference TRBV5-1 and TRBJ2-2): KAGVTQTPRYLIKTRGQQVTLSCSPISGHRSVSWYQQTPGQGLQFLFEYFSETQRNKGNFPGRFSGRQFSNSRSEMNVSTLELGDSALYLCASSSDPGQGAKGGELFFGEGSRLTVL.

The J gene is TRBJ2-4, the V gene TRBV27, with D tentatively TRBD1 or TRBD2 (5 bases each). The V end was cut by 0 bases, the J end by 2 bases, with 11 bases between. There are 16 residues in the CDR3. CDR1 is MNHEY and CDR2 is SMNVEV in the germline V gene (reference sequence). CDR3 in DNA: TGTGCCAGCAGTTTATCGATTTCGGGGCCCAAAAACATTCAGTACTTC. Translating it yields CASSLSISGPKNIQYF.

The V call is TRBV7-6, the J call TRBJ1-1, with D possibly TRBD1 on 5 matching bases. This CDR3 region has 16 residues. Germline CDR1 and CDR2: SGHVS and FNYEAQ. V was pared by 5 bases and J by 0 bases, with 16 bases between. The CDR3 reads CASSPGPGAMNTEAFF. The CDR3 nucleotides read TGTGCCAGCAGCCCCGGTCCCGGGGCGATGAACACTGAAGCTTTCTTT.

J is TRBJ1-1 and V is TRBV18; the D is unclear. The germline V gene encodes CDR1 KGHSH and CDR2 LQKENI. The V end was cut by 6 bases, the J end by 2 bases, with 7 bases between. This CDR3 has 12 residues. The CDR3 here is CASSWLNTEAFF. The CDR3 DNA reads as TGTGCCAGCTCTTGGCTAAACACTGAAGCTTTCTTT.

The chain recombines TRBV28 with TRBJ2-7; no firm D call. Germline CDR1 MDHEN, CDR2 SYDVKM. The CDR3 is 16 amino acids. The germline V and J ends were trimmed by 9 bases and 1 base, with 22 bases remaining between them. DNA for the CDR3: TGTGCCAGAGACTCCGACCCACAGCACCTTTCCTACGAGCAGTACTTC. As protein: CARDSDPQHLSYEQYF.

J is TRBJ1-2 and V is TRBV7-2; D gene unclear. There are 16 residues in the CDR3. V lost 6 bases and J 3 bases, leaving 20 bases between the germline ends. CDR1 is SGHTA and CDR2 is FQGNSA in the germline V gene. DNA of the CDR3: TGTGCCAGCAGTCCTTATCAGACCGGTACTTACTATGGCTACACCTTC. It is translated as CASSPYQTGTYYGYTF.

The genes are TRBV19 and TRBJ1-1; D is unclear. This CDR3 is built from 16 residues. The V end was cut by 3 bases, the J end by 4 bases, with 18 bases between. The V gene's germline CDR1 is LNHDA and CDR2 SQIVND (reference sequence). As DNA, the CDR3 is TGTGCCAGTAGTATCTTCGGTGTGAGGAGTCTCACTGAAGCTTTCTTT. Translating gives CASSIFGVRSLTEAFF.

The chain uses TRBV27 and TRBJ2-6; 7 bases are shared with TRBD1. There are 16 residues in the CDR3. Per the germline V gene, CDR1 is MNHEY and CDR2 is SMNVEV (reference sequence). V shed 5 bases, J shed 0 bases, and the junction held 4 bases outside the gene matches. In nucleotides, the CDR3 is TGTGCCAGCAGTGGGACAGTTCTCTCTGGGGCCAACGTCCTGACTTTC. Protein product: CASSGTVLSGANVLTF.

With respect to this clone: Additional DNA sequences in this sample encode the identical CDR3. This chain uses TRBV15 with TRBJ1-1; D is perhaps TRBD1 (5 bases). Germline V CDR1 and CDR2: LNHNV, YYDKDF (reference sequence). Trimming took off 1 base at V and 0 bases at J, with 6 bases between the two ends. This CDR3 has 14 amino acids. CDR3 coding DNA: TGTGCCACCAGCAGAGGGGGGGTGAACACTGAAGCTTTCTTT. Translating gives CATSRGGVNTEAFF.

This chain connects TRBV11-1 to TRBJ2-5; 8 bases agree with TRBD1. The V segment lost 5 bases and the J segment 11 bases; nucleotides outside the gene matches: 10. CDR1 is SGHAT, CDR2 FQDESV, per germline (reference sequence). The CDR3 is 13 residues long. Here the CDR3 DNA reads TGTGCCAGCAGCCGGACAGGGAAAGGGGAGCAGTACTTC. As protein: CASSRTGKGEQYF.

This clone was seen more than once but under ten times. Other DNA sequences in the sample encode the same CDR3. The chain has TRBV28 and TRBJ1-5; tentative D call: TRBD1 (5 bases). Germline CDR1 is MDHEN and CDR2 is SYDVKM. This CDR3 comprises 12 residues. V gave up 3 bases and J gave up 6 bases, with 6 bases separating them. CDR3 sequence reads: CASSFGGQPQHF. DNA of the CDR3: TGTGCCAGCAGTTTCGGGGGTCAGCCCCAGCATTTT.

This chain uses TRBV19 with TRBJ1-1, with TRBD1 identical over 8 bases. Trimming cost V 5 bases and J 4 bases; bases outside gene matches: 12. The CDR3 length is 16 residues. The germline V gene encodes CDR1 LNHDA and CDR2 SQIVND (reference sequence). CDR3 region: CASSRPQGAGSTEAFF. DNA for the CDR3: TGTGCCAGTAGTCGGCCCCAGGGGGCTGGGAGCACTGAAGCTTTCTTT.

This rearrangement joins TRBV19 to TRBJ2-2; 8 bases are a match to TRBD1. Germline V gene data show CDR1 as LNHDA and CDR2 as SQIVND (reference sequence). The CDR3 loop spans 18 amino acids. Germline trimming cut 7 bases from V and 4 bases from J; bases unmatched to any gene: 17. The CDR3 protein is CASTVYSTGDSITGELFF. CDR3 DNA: TGTGCCAGTACCGTTTATTCGACAGGGGATAGTATCACCGGGGAGCTGTTTTTT.

This clone was seen only once. Within the sample, other DNA sequences also encode this same CDR3. This sequence joins TRBV19 and TRBJ2-2; 8 nucleotides match TRBD2. CDR1 and CDR2 (germline): LNHDA, SQIVND (reference sequence). V gave up 3 bases and J gave up 4 bases; unmatched junction bases: 4. The CDR3 loop spans 15 amino acids. CDR3 bases: TGTGCCAGTAGTATTGGACTAGCTTTCACCGGGGAGCTGTTTTTT. Translation gives CASSIGLAFTGELFF.